What follows are 8 T cell receptor beta chains derived from one specimen sequenced in a study of T cell responses to AZD1222 COVID-19 vaccine. Only in-frame clones appear in the TCRdb table, and some are missing; sequencing was by immunoSEQ multiplex PCR. The table has roughly 270,000 clones, 85% to 95% seen once. The material was peripheral blood, obtained 28 days after the second AZD1222 dose. The receptors were sampled from an adult who received the AZD1222 COVID-19 vaccine.

The rearrangement joins TRBV6-5 to TRBJ2-3; D possibly corresponds to TRBD1 (5 bases). V was cut by 5 bases and J by 14 bases, with 17 bases left in between. CDR1 and CDR2 (germline): MNHEY, SVGAGI. There are 12 residues in the CDR3. CDR3 in DNA: TGTGCCAGCAGTCTCATGGGCAGGGAAATGTATTTT. Its protein is CASSLMGREMYF.

This chain connects TRBV7-9 to TRBJ2-1; tentative D call: TRBD1 (6 bases). Germline-derived CDR1 and CDR2 are SEHNR and FQNEAQ (reference sequence). The CDR3 is made up of 17 amino acids. The ends were cut back, 6 bases at V and 0 bases at J, with 18 bases in the middle. In DNA form, the CDR3 reads TGTGCCAGCAGGAAGACCGGCTACAGGGCCTCCTACAATGAGCAGTTCTTC. Amino acids: CASRKTGYRASYNEQFF.

The chain has TRBV6-5 and TRBJ1-2, with D possibly TRBD1 on 6 matching bases. Germline lookup yields CDR1 MNHEY and CDR2 SVGAGI. This CDR3 region has 13 residues. The germline V and J ends were trimmed by 6 bases and 4 bases, with 12 bases remaining between them. The CDR3 region is CASRRQDPYGYTF. The DNA of the CDR3 is TGTGCCAGCAGGCGACAGGATCCCTATGGCTACACCTTC.

CDR3 DNA: TGTGCCAGCAGCGCTGACCAGGGACTGATCTACTCACCCCTCCACTTT. Residues: CASSADQGLIYSPLHF. The V call is TRBV9, the J call TRBJ1-6, with D perhaps TRBD1 (5 bases). The CDR3 is made up of 16 amino acids. V lost 3 bases to trimming and J lost 10 bases, with 20 bases between them. Germline V gene lookup returns CDR1 SGDLS and CDR2 YYNGEE. The full variable domain, its missing parts supplied by reference TRBV9 and TRBJ1-6, is DSGVTQTPKHLITATGQRVTLRCSPRSGDLSVYWYQQSLDQGLQFLIQYYNGEERAKGNILERFSAQQFPDLHSELNLSSLELGDSALYFCASSADQGLIYSPLHFGNGTRLTVT.

The genes are TRBV4-2 and TRBJ1-5; D may be TRBD1 (5 bases). Trimming removed 3 bases from V and 9 bases from J, with 18 bases in between. Germline V gene lookup returns CDR1 LGHNA and CDR2 YNFKEQ. CDR3 length equals 15 residues. For the CDR3, the DNA is TGTGCCAGCAGCCATGACCGGGACGGCGCCTGGCCCCAGCATTTT. Translating gives CASSHDRDGAWPQHF.

DNA of the CDR3: TGCGCCAGCAGCCAAGAACAGCGGGGTGCTGAGACCCAGTACTTC. Its translation is CASSQEQRGAETQYF. The rearrangement joins TRBV4-1 to TRBJ2-5; TRBD2 aligns across 7 bases. V lost 0 bases and J lost 5; bases outside the gene matches: 6. The length of the CDR3 is 15 residues. Germline lookup yields CDR1 MGHRA and CDR2 YSYEKL.

The rearrangement links TRBV4-2 to TRBJ2-1; no definite D call. Trimming removed 0 bases from V and 7 bases from J, with 7 bases in between. The CDR3 is 13 amino acids. Germline V gene sequence: CDR1 LGHNA, CDR2 YNFKEQ. The CDR3 DNA reads as TGTGCCAGCAGCCAAGACAAGGGTAATGAGCAGTTCTTC. This encodes CASSQDKGNEQFF.

The rearrangement links TRBV28 to TRBJ2-7, with 11 bases aligning to TRBD2. The CDR3 extends over 15 amino acids. V was clipped by 7 bases and J by 4 bases; unmatched bases: 9. The germline V gene encodes CDR1 MDHEN and CDR2 SYDVKM. The CDR3 nucleotides read TGTGCCAGCATCCCCATAGCGGGGGGGATGTACGAGCAGTACTTC. Translating it yields CASIPIAGGMYEQYF. The variable domain in full, with the rest retrieved from reference TRBV28 and TRBJ2-7, is DVKVTQSSRYLVKRTGEKVFLECVQDMDHENMFWYRQDPGLGLRLIYFSYDVKMKEKGDIPEGYSVSREKKERFSLILESASTNQTSMYLCASIPIAGGMYEQYFGPGTRLTVT.